This T cell receptor beta chain came from a study of human T cells and chemical hapten exposure. Overall study context: Subjects had 2% DPC placed on 2 cm by 2 cm of upper inner arm skin for sensitization. Patients' scalps got diphenylcyclopropenone weekly throughout the approximately 26-week study.

This CDR3 has 15 residues. Trimming cost V 0 bases and J 1 base, with 9 bases left between them. CDR1 is LGHNA and CDR2 is YSLEER in the germline V gene. TCRdb fed the RACE reads into MiXCR, producing one record per CDR3 protein. The sample comprises more than 100,000 distinct CDR3 sequences, approximately 15% of which are singletons, and about 0.9% rests with the top ten. Regarding the study as a whole: Against controls, expanded TCRs gave rise to significantly more large CDR3 similarity clusters.

On this clonotype itself: What it recognizes is unknown.

The time point denotes: patch test 1, 2 weeks after DPC sensitization. Treatment denoted: therapeutic diphenylcyclopropenone sensitization with weekly scalp DPC. Total RNA was extracted from unfractionated whole blood. The chain combines TRBV4-3 with TRBJ1-1; the D is unclear. This TCR was recovered from a man between 18 and 35 years old with alopecia areata. Some clones in this sample may be carry-over from other donors' samples. The source was whole blood, collected in connection with sensitization to the hapten diphenylcyclopropenone (DPC). For the CDR3, the DNA is TGCGCCAGCAGCCAAGAGGTGTGGAAGAACACTGAAGCTTTCTTT. It translates to CASSQEVWKNTEAFF.